The rows below give T cell receptor beta chains drawn from one sample of a study of OX40 agonist ivuxolimab in advanced cancers. Profiled with immunoSEQ multiplex PCR; TCRdb holds only in-frame clones, not every one. The sample includes some 81,000 clones, over 70% of them seen just once. This specimen consisted of CD4+ or CD8+ T cells sorted from blood, obtained in a trial of the OX40 agonist ivuxolimab. Receptors originate from an adult with an advanced solid tumor such as melanoma, head and neck, liver or kidney cancer. Both conserved end residues are part of each CDR3. Fields, in order: CDR3 protein, CDR3 DNA, D gene, V gene, clone size, J gene. D genes are given only for firm matches. Expanded clones are given a class, and other clones once, few, many or no size at all.

CDR3 protein: CASSSGRQAYEQYF
CDR3 DNA: TGTGCCAGCTCTAGCGGGAGGCAGGCCTACGAGCAGTACTTC
D gene: TRBD2
V gene: TRBV2
clone size: .
J gene: TRBJ2-7

CDR3 protein: CASSELGHKGETQYF
CDR3 DNA: TGTGCCAGCAGTGAATTGGGACATAAGGGGGAGACCCAGTACTTC
D gene: .
V gene: TRBV6-1
clone size: .
J gene: TRBJ2-5

CDR3 protein: CASSSYEQYF
CDR3 DNA: TGTGCCAGCTCAAGTTACGAGCAGTACTTC
D gene: .
V gene: TRBV18
clone size: few
J gene: TRBJ2-7

CDR3 protein: CASSYSILLNTEAFF
CDR3 DNA: TGTGCCAGCAGTTACTCGATTTTACTGAACACTGAAGCTTTCTTT
D gene: .
V gene: TRBV6-5
clone size: .
J gene: TRBJ1-1

CDR3 protein: CATSRDRNNEQFF
CDR3 DNA: TGTGCCACCAGCAGAGACAGAAACAATGAGCAGTTCTTC
D gene: .
V gene: TRBV15
clone size: .
J gene: TRBJ2-1

CDR3 protein: CASSPNPGRTEQYF
CDR3 DNA: TGTGCCAGCAGCCCCAACCCCGGGAGAACGGAGCAGTACTTC
D gene: .
V gene: TRBV7-3
clone size: few
J gene: TRBJ2-7

CDR3 protein: CASSEVRNEKLFF
CDR3 DNA: TGTGCCAGCAGTGAAGTACGGAATGAAAAACTGTTTTTT
D gene: .
V gene: TRBV6-1
clone size: once
J gene: TRBJ1-4

CDR3 protein: CASSVQGTPNTEAFF
CDR3 DNA: TGTGCCAGCAGCGTGCAAGGGACACCGAACACTGAAGCTTTCTTT
D gene: .
V gene: TRBV9
clone size: .
J gene: TRBJ1-1

CDR3 protein: CASSQRTRPNSPLHF
CDR3 DNA: TGTGCCAGCAGTCAGCGGACCCGACCTAATTCACCCCTCCACTTT
D gene: .
V gene: TRBV6-5
clone size: once
J gene: TRBJ1-6

CDR3 protein: CASSLRLGVQETQYF
CDR3 DNA: TGTGCCAGCAGCTTAAGGTTGGGCGTCCAAGAGACCCAGTACTTC
D gene: .
V gene: TRBV7-3
clone size: .
J gene: TRBJ2-5

CDR3 protein: CASSLAQEKLFF
CDR3 DNA: TGTGCCAGCAGCTTAGCGCAGGAAAAACTGTTTTTT
D gene: .
V gene: TRBV7-8
clone size: once
J gene: TRBJ1-4

CDR3 protein: CASSLGASANEQFF
CDR3 DNA: TGTGCCAGCAGCTTAGGTGCATCGGCCAATGAGCAGTTCTTC
D gene: .
V gene: TRBV7-7
clone size: once
J gene: TRBJ2-1

CDR3 protein: CATSRDRREGASYTF
CDR3 DNA: TGTGCCACCAGCAGAGATCGGCGAGAGGGGGCGAGCTACACCTTC
D gene: TRBD1
V gene: TRBV15
clone size: .
J gene: TRBJ1-2

CDR3 protein: CASSSSTGGRTEAFF
CDR3 DNA: TGCGCCAGCAGCTCATCGACAGGGGGTCGGACTGAAGCTTTCTTT
D gene: TRBD1
V gene: TRBV5-1
clone size: .
J gene: TRBJ1-1

CDR3 protein: CSVWDGNQPQHF
CDR3 DNA: TGCAGCGTTTGGGACGGCAATCAGCCCCAGCATTTT
D gene: .
V gene: TRBV29-1
clone size: .
J gene: TRBJ1-5

CDR3 protein: CASSTTGQGKRDYGYTF
CDR3 DNA: TGTGCCAGTAGTACCACGGGACAGGGGAAAAGGGATTATGGCTACACCTTC
D gene: TRBD1
V gene: TRBV19
clone size: .
J gene: TRBJ1-2

CDR3 protein: CASSLRAGANTDTQYF
CDR3 DNA: TGTGCCAGCAGCCTCAGAGCGGGGGCCAACACAGATACGCAGTATTTT
D gene: TRBD2
V gene: TRBV27
clone size: .
J gene: TRBJ2-3

CDR3 protein: CASSGGGYEQYF
CDR3 DNA: TGTGCCAGCAGTGGGGGGGGCTACGAGCAGTACTTC
D gene: TRBD2
V gene: TRBV25-1
clone size: .
J gene: TRBJ2-7

CDR3 protein: CASRDIVETQYF
CDR3 DNA: TGTGCCAGCAGGGACATCGTTGAGACCCAGTACTTC
D gene: .
V gene: TRBV2
clone size: once
J gene: TRBJ2-5

CDR3 protein: CASSGQGAANEQFF
CDR3 DNA: TGTGCCAGCAGCGGACAGGGGGCGGCCAATGAGCAGTTCTTC
D gene: TRBD1
V gene: TRBV18
clone size: .
J gene: TRBJ2-1

CDR3 protein: CASSAFRTGGRETQYF
CDR3 DNA: TGCGCCAGCAGCGCCTTTAGGACAGGGGGTCGAGAGACCCAGTACTTC
D gene: TRBD1
V gene: TRBV5-1
clone size: .
J gene: TRBJ2-5

CDR3 protein: CASSEYGGNTEAFF
CDR3 DNA: TGTGCCAGCAGTGAATATGGGGGGAACACTGAAGCTTTCTTT
D gene: .
V gene: TRBV6-1
clone size: .
J gene: TRBJ1-1

CDR3 protein: CASSLDRAGNTIYF
CDR3 DNA: TGTGCCAGTAGCCTAGACAGGGCTGGAAACACCATATATTTT
D gene: TRBD1
V gene: TRBV19
clone size: .
J gene: TRBJ1-3

CDR3 protein: CASGPRDRLREQYF
CDR3 DNA: TGTGCCAGCGGACCGCGCGACAGGTTAAGGGAGCAGTACTTC
D gene: .
V gene: TRBV27
clone size: .
J gene: TRBJ2-7

CDR3 protein: CASSFNRANEQFF
CDR3 DNA: TGTGCCAGCAGCTTTAACAGGGCCAATGAGCAGTTCTTC
D gene: .
V gene: TRBV7-2
clone size: .
J gene: TRBJ2-1

CDR3 protein: CASSIRGQETQYF
CDR3 DNA: TGTGCCAGCAGTATCCGGGGACAAGAGACCCAGTACTTC
D gene: .
V gene: TRBV28
clone size: .
J gene: TRBJ2-5

CDR3 protein: CASSPLRQGTYEQYF
CDR3 DNA: TGTGCCAGCAGTCCCCTCCGACAGGGAACCTACGAGCAGTACTTC
D gene: TRBD1
V gene: TRBV2
clone size: .
J gene: TRBJ2-7

CDR3 protein: CASSERPTPGTSGRGDEQYF
CDR3 DNA: TGTGCCAGCAGTGAAAGACCCACCCCGGGGACTAGCGGGAGAGGGGACGAGCAGTACTTC
D gene: TRBD2
V gene: TRBV2
clone size: .
J gene: TRBJ2-7

CDR3 protein: CASSGSGYEQYF
CDR3 DNA: TGCGCCAGCAGCGGCTCAGGTTACGAGCAGTACTTC
D gene: .
V gene: TRBV5-1
clone size: .
J gene: TRBJ2-7

CDR3 protein: CASSPRLGAGTGELFF
CDR3 DNA: TGTGCCAGCTCACCAAGGCTGGGGGCCGGGACCGGGGAGCTGTTTTTT
D gene: .
V gene: TRBV18
clone size: .
J gene: TRBJ2-2

CDR3 protein: CASSPWDRDTEAFF
CDR3 DNA: TGTGCCAGCAGCCCCTGGGACAGGGACACTGAAGCTTTCTTT
D gene: TRBD1
V gene: TRBV7-2
clone size: .
J gene: TRBJ1-1

CDR3 protein: CASSSGSSNQPQHF
CDR3 DNA: TGTGCCAGCAGCTCTGGGAGTAGCAATCAGCCCCAGCATTTT
D gene: .
V gene: TRBV7-9
clone size: .
J gene: TRBJ1-5

CDR3 protein: CASRQGNQPQHF
CDR3 DNA: TGTGCCAGCCGGCAGGGCAATCAGCCCCAGCATTTT
D gene: .
V gene: TRBV6-6
clone size: .
J gene: TRBJ1-5

CDR3 protein: CASRPRTVSNQPQHF
CDR3 DNA: TGTGCCAGCAGACCACGGACAGTTAGCAATCAGCCCCAGCATTTT
D gene: .
V gene: TRBV6-5
clone size: once
J gene: TRBJ1-5

CDR3 protein: CTSSQDGEQGVTSYNEQFF
CDR3 DNA: TGCACCAGCAGCCAAGATGGGGAACAGGGGGTGACTTCCTACAATGAGCAGTTCTTC
D gene: .
V gene: TRBV1
clone size: few
J gene: TRBJ2-1

CDR3 protein: CAWSGQGYSPLHF
CDR3 DNA: TGTGCCTGGAGTGGACAGGGCTATTCACCCCTCCACTTT
D gene: TRBD1
V gene: TRBV30
clone size: .
J gene: TRBJ1-6

CDR3 protein: CASSEDAGQPQHF
CDR3 DNA: TGTGCCAGCAGCGAGGACGCAGGTCAGCCCCAGCATTTT
D gene: .
V gene: TRBV5-6
clone size: once
J gene: TRBJ1-5

CDR3 protein: CASSFLGQGASTEAFF
CDR3 DNA: TGTGCCAGCAGCTTCCTGGGACAGGGGGCTTCAACTGAAGCTTTCTTT
D gene: TRBD1
V gene: TRBV7-2
clone size: .
J gene: TRBJ1-1

CDR3 protein: CAISPSSGNTIYF
CDR3 DNA: TGTGCCATCAGTCCCAGCTCTGGAAACACCATATATTTT
D gene: .
V gene: TRBV10-3
clone size: .
J gene: TRBJ1-3